This record concerns one TCR beta chain sequence. Its antigen is undetermined. These data belong to a study of tumor-infiltrating lymphocytes in localized non-small cell lung cancer. Findings and caveats of the study: Each assay used a separate piece of the same tissue.

Using immunoSEQ multiplex PCR, the repertoire was profiled, and TCRdb retains in-frame clones only, with some absent. This sample has roughly 7,200 clones, with about two thirds found just once. Germline CDR1 reads SGDLS; CDR2 reads YYNGEE. This CDR3 contains 13 residues. Between the trimmed V and J ends, which lost 4 bases and 3 bases, there was a span of 10 bases. The sequence was obtained from a human donor with non-small cell lung cancer. The chain has TRBV9 and TRBJ1-1; D remains ambiguous. Sequencing input: lung tumor tissue. The CDR3 DNA reads TGTGCCAGCAGCAATGGAGTTTACACTGAAGCTTTCTTT. It yields the protein CASSNGVYTEAFF.